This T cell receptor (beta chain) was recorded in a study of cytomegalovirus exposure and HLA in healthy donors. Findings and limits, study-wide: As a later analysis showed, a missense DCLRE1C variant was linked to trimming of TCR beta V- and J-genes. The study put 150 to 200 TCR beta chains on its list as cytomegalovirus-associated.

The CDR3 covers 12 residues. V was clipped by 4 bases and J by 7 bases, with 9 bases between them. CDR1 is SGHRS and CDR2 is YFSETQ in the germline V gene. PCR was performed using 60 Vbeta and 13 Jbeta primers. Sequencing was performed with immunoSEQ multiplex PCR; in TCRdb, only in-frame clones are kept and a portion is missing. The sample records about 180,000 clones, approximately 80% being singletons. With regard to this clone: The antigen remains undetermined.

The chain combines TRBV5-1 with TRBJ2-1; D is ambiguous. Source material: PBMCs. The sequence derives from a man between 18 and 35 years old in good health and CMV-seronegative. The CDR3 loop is CASSGDTNEQFF. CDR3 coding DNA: TGCGCCAGCAGCGGCGACACGAATGAGCAGTTCTTC.